This T cell receptor (beta chain) emerged from a study of shared clonotypes between healthy human individuals. Study at large: Researchers assigned three CD4 naive, three CD4 memory, two CD8 naive and one CD8 memory plate to each donor.

A deep-level run was used for the assay. Replicate sorted-subset PCRs were loaded with approximately 200 ng DNA, roughly 33,000 T cell genomes. How the authors handled the data: Junction-only sequences without quality scores came from ImmunoSEQ, so filtering differed. Sequencing used immunoSEQ multiplex PCR; TCRdb keeps in-frame clones, though not all of them. For V, J and clone size, that table is used; D and trimming come from the DNA. The table shows about 2 million clones, with about 95% occurring only once. Naivety among CD8 cells was defined by CD45RO negativity and positive CCR7 selection, thereby excluding terminally differentiated effector memory CD45RA+ cells. V was shortened by 6 bases and J by 6 bases, with 12 bases between the two germline ends. The CDR3 runs to 12 residues. Germline-derived CDR1 and CDR2 are MNHEY and SVGAGI.

This sequence was found in a man aged 18-30 years in good health. This chain joins TRBV6-5 and TRBJ2-7; possible D gene TRBD1, 6 bases. Sample: naive CD8+ T cells sorted from blood. The CDR3 here is CASSDGTFEQYF. For the CDR3, the DNA is TGTGCCAGCAGCGACGGGACATTCGAGCAGTACTTC.